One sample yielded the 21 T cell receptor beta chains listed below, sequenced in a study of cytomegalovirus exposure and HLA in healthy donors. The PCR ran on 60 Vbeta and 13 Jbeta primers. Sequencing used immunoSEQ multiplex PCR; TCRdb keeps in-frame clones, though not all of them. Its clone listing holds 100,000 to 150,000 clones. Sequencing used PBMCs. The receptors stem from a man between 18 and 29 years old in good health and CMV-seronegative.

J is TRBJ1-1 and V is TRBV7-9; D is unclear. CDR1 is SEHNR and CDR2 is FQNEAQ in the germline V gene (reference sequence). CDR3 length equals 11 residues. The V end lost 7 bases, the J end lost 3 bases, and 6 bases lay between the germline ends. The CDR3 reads CASTLDTEAFF. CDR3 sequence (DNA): TGTGCCAGCACCCTAGACACTGAAGCTTTCTTT.

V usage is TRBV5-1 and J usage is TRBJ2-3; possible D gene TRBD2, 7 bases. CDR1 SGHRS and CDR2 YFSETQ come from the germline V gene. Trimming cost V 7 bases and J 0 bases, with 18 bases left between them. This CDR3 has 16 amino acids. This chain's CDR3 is CASHVAGATSTDTQYF. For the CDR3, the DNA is TGCGCCAGCCATGTGGCGGGGGCAACTAGCACAGATACGCAGTATTTT.

For the CDR3, the DNA is TGCGCCAGTAGCCGGGACAGGGTGTTTCTCGAGCAGTACTTC. Its protein product is CASSRDRVFLEQYF. The chain uses TRBV5-1 and TRBJ2-7, with 9 bases matching TRBD1. Germline CDR1 and CDR2: SGHRS and YFSETQ. The CDR3 has 14 residues. With 8 bases clipped from V and 6 bases from J, the junction kept 12 bases outside the gene matches.

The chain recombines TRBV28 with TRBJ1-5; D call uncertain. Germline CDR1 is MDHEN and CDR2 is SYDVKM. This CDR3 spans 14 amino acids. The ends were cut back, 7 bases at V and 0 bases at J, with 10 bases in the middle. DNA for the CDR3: TGTGCCAGCAAGGACGGGAATAGCAATCAGCCCCAGCATTTT. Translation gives CASKDGNSNQPQHF.

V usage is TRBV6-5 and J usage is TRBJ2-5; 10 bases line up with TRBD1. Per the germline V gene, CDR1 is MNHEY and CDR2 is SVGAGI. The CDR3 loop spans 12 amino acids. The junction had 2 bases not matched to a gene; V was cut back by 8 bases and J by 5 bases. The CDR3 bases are TGTGCCAGCGGGACAGGGGTTGAGACCCAGTACTTC. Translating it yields CASGTGVETQYF.

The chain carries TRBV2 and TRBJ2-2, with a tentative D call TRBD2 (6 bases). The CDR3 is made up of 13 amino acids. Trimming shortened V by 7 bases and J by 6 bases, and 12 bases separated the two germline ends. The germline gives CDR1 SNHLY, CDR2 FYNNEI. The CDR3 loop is CASNRREAGELFF. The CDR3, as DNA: TGTGCCAGCAACAGGCGGGAAGCCGGGGAGCTGTTTTTT.

As DNA, the CDR3 is TGTGCCAGCAGCCTCCGAGTAAGTCGCGGGAGCTCCTACGAGCAGTACTTC. Amino acid sequence: CASSLRVSRGSSYEQYF. The genes are TRBV7-2 and TRBJ2-7; 7 nucleotides align to TRBD2. The CDR3 runs to 17 residues. V dropped 5 bases and J dropped 0; count of bases not matched to a gene: 13. The germline V gene has CDR1 SGHTA and CDR2 FQGNSA.

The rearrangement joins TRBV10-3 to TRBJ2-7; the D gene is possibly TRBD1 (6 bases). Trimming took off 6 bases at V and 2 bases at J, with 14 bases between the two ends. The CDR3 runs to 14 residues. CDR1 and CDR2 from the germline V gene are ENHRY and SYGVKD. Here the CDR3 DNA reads TGTGCCATCAGCGACAGGTTCAGCCCCTACGAGCAGTACTTC. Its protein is CAISDRFSPYEQYF.

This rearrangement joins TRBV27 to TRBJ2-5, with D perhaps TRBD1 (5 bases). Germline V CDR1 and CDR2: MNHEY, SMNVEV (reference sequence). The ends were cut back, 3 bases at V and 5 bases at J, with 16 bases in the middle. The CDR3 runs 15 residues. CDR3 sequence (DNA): TGTGCCAGCAGTTTCCAGGGCGCGTCCTGGGAGACCCAGTACTTC. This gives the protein CASSFQGASWETQYF.

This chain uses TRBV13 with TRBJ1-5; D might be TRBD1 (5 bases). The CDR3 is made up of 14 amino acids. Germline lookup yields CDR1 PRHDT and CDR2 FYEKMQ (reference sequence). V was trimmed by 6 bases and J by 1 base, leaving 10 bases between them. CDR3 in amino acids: CASSAGHSNQPQHF. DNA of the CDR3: TGTGCCAGCAGTGCAGGACACAGCAATCAGCCCCAGCATTTT.

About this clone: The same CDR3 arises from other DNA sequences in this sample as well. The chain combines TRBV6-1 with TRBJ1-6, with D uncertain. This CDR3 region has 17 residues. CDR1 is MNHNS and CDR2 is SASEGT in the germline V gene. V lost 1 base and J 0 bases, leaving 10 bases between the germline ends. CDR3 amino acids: CASSEESGSSYNSPLHF. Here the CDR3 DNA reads TGTGCCAGCAGTGAAGAAAGCGGGAGCTCCTATAATTCACCCCTCCACTTT.

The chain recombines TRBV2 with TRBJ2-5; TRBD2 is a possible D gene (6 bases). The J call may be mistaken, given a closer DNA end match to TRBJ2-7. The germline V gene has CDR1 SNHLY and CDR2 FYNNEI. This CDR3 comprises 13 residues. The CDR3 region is CASVGAGTYEQYF. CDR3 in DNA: TGTGCCAGCGTTGGGGCGGGAACCTACGAGCAGTACTTC.

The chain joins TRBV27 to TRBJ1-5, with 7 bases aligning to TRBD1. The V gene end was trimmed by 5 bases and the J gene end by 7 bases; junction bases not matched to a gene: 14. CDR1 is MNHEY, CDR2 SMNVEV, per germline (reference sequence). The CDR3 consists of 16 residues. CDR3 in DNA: TGTGCCAGCAGTCTAACAGCGACAGGGACGGGGCAGCCCCAGCATTTT. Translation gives CASSLTATGTGQPQHF.

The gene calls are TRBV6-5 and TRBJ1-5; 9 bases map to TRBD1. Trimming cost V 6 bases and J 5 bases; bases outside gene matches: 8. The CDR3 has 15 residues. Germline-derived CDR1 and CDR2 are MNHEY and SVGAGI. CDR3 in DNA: TGTGCCAGCAGACCGGGACAGGGAAGGTATCAGCCCCAGCATTTT. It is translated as CASRPGQGRYQPQHF.

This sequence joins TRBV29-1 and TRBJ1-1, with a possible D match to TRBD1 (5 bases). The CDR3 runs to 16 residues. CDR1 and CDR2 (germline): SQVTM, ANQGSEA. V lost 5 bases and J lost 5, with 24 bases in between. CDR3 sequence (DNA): TGCAGCGTTAAATTTCGAGGCGGGGGAGAGGAGACTGAAGCTTTCTTT. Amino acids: CSVKFRGGGEETEAFF.

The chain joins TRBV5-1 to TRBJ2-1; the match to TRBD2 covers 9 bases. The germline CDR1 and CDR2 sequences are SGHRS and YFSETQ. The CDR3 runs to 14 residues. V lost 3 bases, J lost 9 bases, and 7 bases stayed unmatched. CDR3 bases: TGCGCCAGCAGCTCGGGTCTAGCGGGACTTGAGCAGTTCTTC. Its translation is CASSSGLAGLEQFF.

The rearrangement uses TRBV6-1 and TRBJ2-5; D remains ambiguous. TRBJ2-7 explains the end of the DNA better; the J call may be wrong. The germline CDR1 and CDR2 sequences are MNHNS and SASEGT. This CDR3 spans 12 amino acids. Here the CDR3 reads CASSPGTYEQYF. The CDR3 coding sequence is TGTGCCAGCAGCCCGGGTACGTACGAGCAGTACTTC.

CDR3 nucleotides: TGTGCCAGCAGTGACCAGGGGCTGTGGAGGTACCAAGAGACCCAGTACTTC. Translated: CASSDQGLWRYQETQYF. The chain recombines TRBV2 with TRBJ2-5; D may be TRBD1 (6 bases). This CDR3 spans 17 amino acids. CDR1 is SNHLY and CDR2 is FYNNEI in the germline V gene. With 3 bases removed from V and 0 bases from J, the gap between germline ends came to 17 bases.

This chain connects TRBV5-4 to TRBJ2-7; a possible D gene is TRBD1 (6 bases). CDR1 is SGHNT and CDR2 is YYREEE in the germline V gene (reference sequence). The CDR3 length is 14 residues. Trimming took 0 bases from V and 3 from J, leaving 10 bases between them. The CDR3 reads CASSLGQDIYEQYF. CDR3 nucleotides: TGTGCCAGCAGCTTGGGACAGGACATCTACGAGCAGTACTTC.

CDR3 sequence (DNA): TGCAGCGTTGAGACAGGAGTGAACACTGAAGCTTTCTTT. It encodes CSVETGVNTEAFF. The genes are TRBV29-1 and TRBJ1-1; a possible D gene is TRBD1 (6 bases). Trimming cost V 3 bases and J 0 bases, with 8 bases left between them. The germline CDR1 and CDR2 sequences are SQVTM and ANQGSEA. CDR3 size: 13 residues.

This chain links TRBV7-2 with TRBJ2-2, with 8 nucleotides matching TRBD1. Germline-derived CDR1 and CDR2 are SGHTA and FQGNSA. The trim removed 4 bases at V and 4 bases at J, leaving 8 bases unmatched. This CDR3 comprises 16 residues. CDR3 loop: CASSSTTGAGTGELFF. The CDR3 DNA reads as TGTGCCAGCAGCTCGACGACAGGGGCAGGCACCGGGGAGCTGTTTTTT.